One T cell receptor beta chain is described in this entry. Deletions cut 9 bases from V and 3 bases from J, with 12 bases between. Germline V lookup: CDR1 MNHEY, CDR2 SVGEGT. This CDR3 comprises 13 residues. A second PCR, run for about 7 to 11 cycles, used a sample-barcoded 5' primer plus a J-beta primer mix. TCRdb fed the 5' RACE reads into MiXCR, producing one record per CDR3 protein. In the table there are 650,000 to 950,000 distinct CDR3 sequences, more than 40% of which are singletons. This entry is derived from a study of blood T cells in healthy people across ages. This receptor was identified in a man aged 55 to 70 in good health. Sequencing used blood. The J gene is TRBJ2-1, the V gene TRBV6-2 or TRBV6-3, with D maybe TRBD1 (6 bases). CDR3 DNA: TGTGCCAGTAGGGACACGGTCTACAATGAGCAGTTCTTC. Translating it yields CASRDTVYNEQFF.